Sequencing of this TCR beta chain was carried out in a study of cytomegalovirus exposure and HLA in healthy donors. The CDR3 has 14 amino acids. V lost 5 bases to trimming and J lost 5 bases; unmatched junction nucleotides: 9. Germline loops: CDR1 SGHTS, CDR2 YDEGEE. PCR amplification relied on 60 Vbeta primers (plus 13 Jbeta primers). Sequenced by immunoSEQ multiplex PCR; TCRdb stores in-frame clones only, minus some. The repertoire includes tens of thousands of clones, around 64% of them detected once, and about 2.3% sits in the top ten. The chain employs TRBV5-8 and TRBJ1-1; 7 nucleotides line up with TRBD1. The source of this sequence is a human donor in good health. The sample was PBMCs. In DNA, the CDR3 is TGTGCCAGCAGGCCTACAGGGGCAAAAACTGAAGCTTTCTTT. This codes for CASRPTGAKTEAFF.